This T cell receptor (beta chain) was recovered during a study of blood T cell repertoires in COVID-19. Study background: COVID-19 samples collected from the United States, Italy and Spain covered acute and convalescent phases.

In its sample, this clone was seen once. Methods used by the authors: Reference gene primer amplification yielded estimated nucleated cell counts. Clones were read by immunoSEQ multiplex PCR, and TCRdb kept only the in-frame ones, dropping some. Clone size and the V and J calls come from that table; the DNA yielded D and trimming. This sample has 85,000 to 95,000 clones, with roughly 89% found just once. Unmatched junction bases numbered 6, after V lost 5 bases and J lost 6 bases. This CDR3 contains 13 residues. This chain links TRBV12-3 or TRBV12-4 with TRBJ2-7; TRBD1 aligns across 8 bases. The source of this sequence is a woman of 80 years or more with active COVID-19. The sample taken for sequencing was peripheral blood. CDR3 sequence reads: CASSLQGAGEQYF. CDR3 in DNA: TGTGCCAGCAGTCTCCAGGGGGCAGGCGAGCAGTACTTC.